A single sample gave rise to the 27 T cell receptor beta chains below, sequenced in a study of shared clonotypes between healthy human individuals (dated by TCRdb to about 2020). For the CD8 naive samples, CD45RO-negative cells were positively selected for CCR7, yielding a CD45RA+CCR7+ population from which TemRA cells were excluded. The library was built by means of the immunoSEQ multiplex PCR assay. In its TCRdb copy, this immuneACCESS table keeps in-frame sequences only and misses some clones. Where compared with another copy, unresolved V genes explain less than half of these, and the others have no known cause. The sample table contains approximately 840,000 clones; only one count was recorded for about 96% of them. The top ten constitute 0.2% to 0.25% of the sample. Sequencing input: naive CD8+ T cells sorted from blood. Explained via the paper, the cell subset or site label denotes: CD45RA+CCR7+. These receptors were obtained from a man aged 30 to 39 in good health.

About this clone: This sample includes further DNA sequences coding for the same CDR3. The CDR3 DNA reads as TGTGCCAGCAGTCTCCGGGACAGAGCCTACGAGCAGTACTTC. Protein: CASSLRDRAYEQYF. This rearrangement joins TRBV7-2 to TRBJ2-7; 7 positions agree with TRBD1. V shed 6 bases, J shed 2 bases, and the junction held 7 bases outside the gene matches. This CDR3 spans 14 amino acids. The germline CDR1 and CDR2 sequences are SGHTA and FQGNSA. The complete variable domain, with remaining parts taken from reference TRBV7-2 and TRBJ2-7, reads GAGVSQSPSNKVTEKGKDVELRCDPISGHTALYWYRQSLGQGLEFLIYFQGNSAPDKSGLPSDRFSAERTGGSVSTLTIQRTQQEDSAVYLCASSLRDRAYEQYFGPGTRLTVT.

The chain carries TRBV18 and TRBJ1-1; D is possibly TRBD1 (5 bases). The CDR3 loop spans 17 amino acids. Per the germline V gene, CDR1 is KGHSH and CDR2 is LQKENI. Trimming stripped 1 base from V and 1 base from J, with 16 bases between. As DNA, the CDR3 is TGTGCCAGCTCACCACGCCCAGGGAAGATCAGGAACACTGAAGCTTTCTTT. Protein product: CASSPRPGKIRNTEAFF.

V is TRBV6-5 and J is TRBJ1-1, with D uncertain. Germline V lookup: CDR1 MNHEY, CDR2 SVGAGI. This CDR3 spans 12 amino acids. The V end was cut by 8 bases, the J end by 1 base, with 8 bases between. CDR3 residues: CASRRWNTEAFF. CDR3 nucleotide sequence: TGTGCCAGCCGAAGATGGAACACTGAAGCTTTCTTT.

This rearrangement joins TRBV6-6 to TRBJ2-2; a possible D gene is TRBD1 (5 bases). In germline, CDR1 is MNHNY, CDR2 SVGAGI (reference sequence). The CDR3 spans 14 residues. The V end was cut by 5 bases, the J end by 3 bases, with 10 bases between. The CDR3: CASSPSTDTGELFF. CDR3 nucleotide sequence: TGTGCCAGCAGTCCTTCGACAGACACCGGGGAGCTGTTTTTT.

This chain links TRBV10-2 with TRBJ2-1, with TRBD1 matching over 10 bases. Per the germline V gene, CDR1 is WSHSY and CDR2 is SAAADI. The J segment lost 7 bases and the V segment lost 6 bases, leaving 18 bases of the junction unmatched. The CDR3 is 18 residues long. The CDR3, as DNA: TGCGCCAGCAGAGGGACAGGGGTGTCCCAACCGGGGGGAAATGAGCAGTTCTTC. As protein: CASRGTGVSQPGGNEQFF.

The CDR3 reads CASSFGTRAEQYF. The CDR3 coding sequence is TGTGCCAGCAGCTTCGGGACTAGAGCCGAGCAGTACTTC. J is TRBJ2-7 and V is TRBV11-2; TRBD2 aligns across 8 bases. The CDR3 extends over 13 amino acids. The germline gives CDR1 SGHAT, CDR2 FQNNGV. V gave up 3 bases and J gave up 6 bases; unmatched junction bases: 4.

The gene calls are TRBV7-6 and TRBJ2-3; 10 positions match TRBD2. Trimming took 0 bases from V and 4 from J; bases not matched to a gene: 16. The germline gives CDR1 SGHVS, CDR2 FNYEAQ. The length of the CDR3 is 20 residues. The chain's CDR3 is CASSLAVGLAGAGIADTQYF. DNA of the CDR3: TGTGCCAGCAGCTTAGCTGTGGGCCTAGCGGGAGCTGGGATCGCAGATACGCAGTATTTT.

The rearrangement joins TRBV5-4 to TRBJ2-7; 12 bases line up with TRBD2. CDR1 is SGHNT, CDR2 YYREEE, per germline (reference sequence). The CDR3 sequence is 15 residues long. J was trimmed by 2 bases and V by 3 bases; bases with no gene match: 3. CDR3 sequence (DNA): TGTGCCAGCAGCTCCTGGACTAGCGGGACCTACGAGCAGTACTTC. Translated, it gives CASSSWTSGTYEQYF.

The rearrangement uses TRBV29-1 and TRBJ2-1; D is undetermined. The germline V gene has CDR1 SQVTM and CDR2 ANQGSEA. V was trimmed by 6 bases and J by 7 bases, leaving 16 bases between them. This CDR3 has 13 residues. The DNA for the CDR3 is TGCAGCGTCGTCCGACCAGATGTGAATGAGCAGTTCTTC. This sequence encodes CSVVRPDVNEQFF.

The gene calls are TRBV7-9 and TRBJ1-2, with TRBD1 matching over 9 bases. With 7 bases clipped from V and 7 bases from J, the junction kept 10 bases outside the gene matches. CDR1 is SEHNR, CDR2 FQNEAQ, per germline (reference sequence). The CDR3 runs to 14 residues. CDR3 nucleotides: TGTGCCAGCATCGCCGGGACAGGGATTAGTGGCTACACCTTC. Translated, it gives CASIAGTGISGYTF.

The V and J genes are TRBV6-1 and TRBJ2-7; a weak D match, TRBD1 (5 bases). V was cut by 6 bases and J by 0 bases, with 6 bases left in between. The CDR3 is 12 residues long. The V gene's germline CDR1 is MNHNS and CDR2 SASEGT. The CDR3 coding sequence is TGTGCCAGCAGCAGGGACTCCTACGAGCAGTACTTC. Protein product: CASSRDSYEQYF.

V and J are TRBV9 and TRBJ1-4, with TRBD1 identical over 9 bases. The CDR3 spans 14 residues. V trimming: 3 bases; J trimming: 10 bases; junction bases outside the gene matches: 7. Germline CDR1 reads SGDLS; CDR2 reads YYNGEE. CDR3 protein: CASSETGGMGKLFF. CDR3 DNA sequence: TGTGCCAGCAGCGAGACAGGGGGAATGGGAAAACTGTTTTTT.

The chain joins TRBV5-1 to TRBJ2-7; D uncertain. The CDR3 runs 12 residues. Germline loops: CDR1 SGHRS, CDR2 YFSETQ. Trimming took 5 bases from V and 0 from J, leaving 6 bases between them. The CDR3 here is CASRQNSYEQYF. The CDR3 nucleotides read TGCGCCAGCAGACAGAACTCCTACGAGCAGTACTTC.

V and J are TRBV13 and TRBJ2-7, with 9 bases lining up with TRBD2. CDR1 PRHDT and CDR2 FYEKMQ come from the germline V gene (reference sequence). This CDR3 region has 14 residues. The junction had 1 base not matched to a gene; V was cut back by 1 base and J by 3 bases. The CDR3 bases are TGTGCCAGCAGCTTAGAGCGGGAGGTCTACGAGCAGTACTTC. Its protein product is CASSLEREVYEQYF. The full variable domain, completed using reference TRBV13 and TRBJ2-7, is AAGVIQSPRHLIKEKRETATLKCYPIPRHDTVYWYQQGPGQDPQFLISFYEKMQSDKGSIPDRFSAQQFSDYHSELNMSSLELGDSALYFCASSLEREVYEQYFGPGTRLTVT.

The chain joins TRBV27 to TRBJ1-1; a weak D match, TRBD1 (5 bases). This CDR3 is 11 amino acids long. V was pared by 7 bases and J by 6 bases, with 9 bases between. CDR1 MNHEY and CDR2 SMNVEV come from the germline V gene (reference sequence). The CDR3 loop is CASISRAEAFF. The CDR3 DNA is TGTGCCAGCATTAGCAGGGCTGAAGCTTTCTTT.

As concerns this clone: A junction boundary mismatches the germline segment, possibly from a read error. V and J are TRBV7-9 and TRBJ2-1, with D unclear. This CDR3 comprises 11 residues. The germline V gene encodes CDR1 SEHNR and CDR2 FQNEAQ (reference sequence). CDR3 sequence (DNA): TGTGCCAGCAGCTTAGACGAGGAACGGCTCTTC. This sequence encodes CASSLDEERLF. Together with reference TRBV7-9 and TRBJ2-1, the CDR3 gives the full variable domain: DTGVSQNPRHKITKRGQNVTFRCDPISEHNRLYWYRQTLGQGPEFLTYFQNEAQLEKSRLLSDRFSAERPKGSFSTLEIQRTEQGDSAMYLCASSLDEERLFGPGTRLTVL.

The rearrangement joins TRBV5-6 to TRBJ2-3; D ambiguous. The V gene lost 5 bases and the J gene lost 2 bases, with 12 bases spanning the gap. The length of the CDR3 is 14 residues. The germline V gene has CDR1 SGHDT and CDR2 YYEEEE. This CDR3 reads CASRQGRLTDTQYF. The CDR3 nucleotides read TGTGCCAGCAGACAAGGGCGGCTCACAGATACGCAGTATTTT.

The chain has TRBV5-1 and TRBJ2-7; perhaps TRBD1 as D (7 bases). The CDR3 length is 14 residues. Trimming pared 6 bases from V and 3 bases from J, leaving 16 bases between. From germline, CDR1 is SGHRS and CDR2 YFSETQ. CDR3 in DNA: TGCGCCAGCACGGAGCAGGGGGGCTTCTACGAGCAGTACTTC. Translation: CASTEQGGFYEQYF.

CDR3 loop: CASRGGGAFF. The DNA of the CDR3 is TGTGCCAGCAGGGGCGGGGGAGCTTTCTTT. The genes are TRBV2 and TRBJ1-1, with a weak D call TRBD1 (5 bases). Germline V lookup: CDR1 SNHLY, CDR2 FYNNEI. Trimming removed 6 bases from V and 10 bases from J, with 9 bases in between. The CDR3 runs to 10 residues.

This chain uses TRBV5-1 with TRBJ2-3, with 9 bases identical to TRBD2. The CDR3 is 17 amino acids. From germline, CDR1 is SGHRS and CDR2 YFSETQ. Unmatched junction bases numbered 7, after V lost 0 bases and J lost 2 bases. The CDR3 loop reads CASSLENSGRDTDTQYF. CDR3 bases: TGCGCCAGCAGCTTGGAAAATAGCGGGAGAGACACAGATACGCAGTATTTT.

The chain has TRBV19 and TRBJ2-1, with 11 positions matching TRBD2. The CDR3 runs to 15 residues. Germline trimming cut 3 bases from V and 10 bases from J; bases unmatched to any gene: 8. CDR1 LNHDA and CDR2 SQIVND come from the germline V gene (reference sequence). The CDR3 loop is CASSIFSGRAHEQFF. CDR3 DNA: TGTGCCAGTAGTATCTTTAGCGGGAGGGCCCACGAGCAGTTCTTC.

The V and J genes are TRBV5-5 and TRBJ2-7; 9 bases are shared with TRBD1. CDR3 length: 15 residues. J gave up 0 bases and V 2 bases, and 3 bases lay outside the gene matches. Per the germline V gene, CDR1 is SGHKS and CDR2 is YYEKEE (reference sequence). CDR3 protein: CASSLGQGYSYEQYF. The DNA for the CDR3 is TGTGCCAGCAGCTTAGGACAGGGGTACTCCTACGAGCAGTACTTC.

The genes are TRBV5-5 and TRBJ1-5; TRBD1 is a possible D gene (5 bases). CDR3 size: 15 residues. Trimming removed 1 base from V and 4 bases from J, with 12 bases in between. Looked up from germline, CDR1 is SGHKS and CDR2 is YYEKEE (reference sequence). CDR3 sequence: CASSLYQAGNQPQHF. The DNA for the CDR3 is TGTGCCAGCAGCTTGTACCAGGCAGGGAATCAGCCCCAGCATTTT.

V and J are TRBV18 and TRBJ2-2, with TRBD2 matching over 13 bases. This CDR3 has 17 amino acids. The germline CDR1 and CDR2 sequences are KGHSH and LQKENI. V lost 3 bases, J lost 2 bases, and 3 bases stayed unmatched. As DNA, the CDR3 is TGTGCCAGCTCACCGACGGGACTAGCGGGAAACACCGGGGAGCTGTTTTTT. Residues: CASSPTGLAGNTGELFF.

CDR3 coding DNA: TGTGCCAGCAGCCTAGGGGACCGGTTTGGGCAGTACTTC. Translation: CASSLGDRFGQYF. The rearrangement links TRBV7-9 to TRBJ2-7, with D tentatively TRBD1 or TRBD2 (5 bases each). Looked up from germline, CDR1 is SEHNR and CDR2 is FQNEAQ (reference sequence). Trimming removed 5 bases from V and 9 bases from J, with 17 bases in between. CDR3 length: 13 amino acids.

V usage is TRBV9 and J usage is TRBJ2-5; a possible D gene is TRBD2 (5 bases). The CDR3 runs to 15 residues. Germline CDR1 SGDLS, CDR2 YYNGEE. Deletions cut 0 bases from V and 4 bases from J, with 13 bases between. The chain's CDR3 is CASSVEEAGRETQYF. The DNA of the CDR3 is TGTGCCAGCAGCGTAGAGGAGGCCGGGCGAGAGACCCAGTACTTC.

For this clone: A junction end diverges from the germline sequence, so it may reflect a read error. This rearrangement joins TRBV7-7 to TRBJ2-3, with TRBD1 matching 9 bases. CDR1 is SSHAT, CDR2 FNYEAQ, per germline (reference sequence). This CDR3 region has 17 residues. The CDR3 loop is CASSLLPRDRGTDTQYF. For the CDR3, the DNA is TGTGCTAGCAGCTTGCTCCCCCGGGACAGGGGCACAGATACGCAGTATTTT.